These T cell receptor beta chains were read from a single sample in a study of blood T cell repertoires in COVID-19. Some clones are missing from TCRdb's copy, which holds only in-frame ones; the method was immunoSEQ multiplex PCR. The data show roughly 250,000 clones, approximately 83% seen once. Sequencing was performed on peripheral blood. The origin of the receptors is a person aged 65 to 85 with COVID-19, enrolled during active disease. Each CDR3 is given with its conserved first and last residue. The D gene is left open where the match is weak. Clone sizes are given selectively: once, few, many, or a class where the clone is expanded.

CDR3 protein: CASSLGGSGGYTF; CDR3 DNA: TGTGCCAGCAGTTTGGGAGGATCGGGGGGCTACACCTTC; V gene: TRBV12-3/TRBV12-4; J gene: TRBJ1-2; clone size: .; D gene: .
CDR3 protein: CASKLAGGSTEAFF; CDR3 DNA: TGTGCCAGTAAGCTCGCAGGGGGCAGCACTGAAGCTTTCTTT; V gene: TRBV19; J gene: TRBJ1-1; clone size: .; D gene: TRBD1
CDR3 protein: CASRQTSGTGLHNSPLHF; CDR3 DNA: TGTGCCAGCAGGCAAACTTCCGGGACAGGGCTACATAATTCACCCCTCCACTTT; V gene: TRBV7-2; J gene: TRBJ1-6; clone size: .; D gene: TRBD1
CDR3 protein: CASSPLGGTYGYTF; CDR3 DNA: TGTGCCAGCAGCCCCTTGGGAGGGACCTATGGCTACACCTTC; V gene: TRBV6-2/TRBV6-3; J gene: TRBJ1-2; clone size: .; D gene: .
CDR3 protein: CASSLAGPTLDSYSYEQYF; CDR3 DNA: TGTGCCAGCAGCTTAGCCGGACCGACTCTGGACAGCTACTCCTACGAGCAGTACTTC; V gene: TRBV11-1; J gene: TRBJ2-7; clone size: few; D gene: .
CDR3 protein: CASSPRGGSSYEQYF; CDR3 DNA: TGTGCCAGCAGCCCCAGGGGAGGGAGCTCCTACGAGCAGTACTTC; V gene: TRBV7-2; J gene: TRBJ2-7; clone size: .; D gene: .
CDR3 protein: CASSWGTSASYEQYF; CDR3 DNA: TGTGCCAGCAGCTGGGGGACTAGCGCCTCCTACGAGCAGTACTTC; V gene: TRBV11-2; J gene: TRBJ2-7; clone size: .; D gene: TRBD2
CDR3 protein: CASTLDLNSNQPQHF; CDR3 DNA: TGTGCCAGTACCCTAGATTTAAACAGCAATCAGCCCCAGCATTTT; V gene: TRBV19; J gene: TRBJ1-5; clone size: .; D gene: .
CDR3 protein: CASSSLTGVNEQFF; CDR3 DNA: TGTGCCAGCAGCTCCCTTACGGGGGTCAATGAGCAGTTCTTC; V gene: TRBV7-9; J gene: TRBJ2-1; clone size: .; D gene: .
CDR3 protein: CASSRDRDRSPLHF; CDR3 DNA: TGCGCCAGCAGCCGGGACAGGGATCGTTCACCCCTCCACTTT; V gene: TRBV4-3; J gene: TRBJ1-6; clone size: .; D gene: TRBD1
CDR3 protein: CASRNTAGGANVLTF; CDR3 DNA: TGTGCCAGCCGGAACACAGCGGGAGGGGCCAACGTCCTGACTTTC; V gene: TRBV27; J gene: TRBJ2-6; clone size: .; D gene: TRBD2
CDR3 protein: CASSQFIGANVLTF; CDR3 DNA: TGTGCCAGCAGCCAATTCATTGGGGCCAACGTCCTGACTTTC; V gene: TRBV16; J gene: TRBJ2-6; clone size: .; D gene: .
CDR3 protein: CASSAAGRSSSYNEQFF; CDR3 DNA: TGTGCCAGCAGCGCCGCAGGGCGGAGCAGCTCCTACAATGAGCAGTTCTTC; V gene: TRBV9; J gene: TRBJ2-1; clone size: .; D gene: .
CDR3 protein: CASSWGGIYYEQYF; CDR3 DNA: TGTGCCAGCAGCTGGGGGGGAATTTACTACGAGCAGTACTTC; V gene: TRBV7-9; J gene: TRBJ2-7; clone size: .; D gene: TRBD2
CDR3 protein: CASSLMGGREGEQYF; CDR3 DNA: TGTGCCAGCAGCTTAATGGGCGGGAGAGAAGGCGAGCAGTACTTC; V gene: TRBV7-3; J gene: TRBJ2-7; clone size: .; D gene: TRBD2
CDR3 protein: CASSGYRGGTDTQYF; CDR3 DNA: TGTGCCAGCAGTGGCTACAGGGGAGGCACAGATACGCAGTATTTT; V gene: TRBV25-1; J gene: TRBJ2-3; clone size: .; D gene: TRBD1
CDR3 protein: CASSSSGTKNIQYF; CDR3 DNA: TGTGCCAGCAGCTCTTCCGGGACAAAAAACATTCAGTACTTC; V gene: TRBV6-2/TRBV6-3; J gene: TRBJ2-4; clone size: .; D gene: .
CDR3 protein: CASSQARGPSGEQYF; CDR3 DNA: TGTGCCAGCAGCCAAGCCAGGGGGCCCTCAGGAGAGCAGTACTTC; V gene: TRBV14; J gene: TRBJ2-7; clone size: .; D gene: TRBD1